Below are 15 T cell receptor beta chains sequenced from a single sample in a study of blood T cell repertoires in COVID-19 (dated by TCRdb to about 2020). The library was built by means of the immunoSEQ multiplex PCR assay. TCRdb provides this immuneACCESS table in a form limited to in-frame rearrangements. Some clones are lacking; in checked studies, under half of them reflect an unresolved V gene, and why the rest are absent is not known. Here the sample has approximately 63,000 clones; more than 65% occur a single time. Of the sample, around 5.1% is held by the ten largest clones. Sequenced input: peripheral blood. These TCRs come from a woman in her 70s with acute or convalescent COVID-19.

The J gene is TRBJ2-2, the V gene TRBV11-1; no firm D call. The germline gives CDR1 SGHAT, CDR2 FQDESV (reference sequence). Trimming shortened V by 5 bases and J by 8 bases, and 15 bases separated the two germline ends. The CDR3 sequence is 14 residues long. The DNA of the CDR3 is TGTGCCAGCAGCCCTCAAAACGCGGCGGGGGAGCTGTTTTTT. Its protein is CASSPQNAAGELFF.

This chain connects TRBV6-2 or TRBV6-3 to TRBJ1-1; 8 bases fit TRBD1. J lost 3 bases, V lost 4 bases, and 1 base had no gene match. The CDR3 loop spans 13 amino acids. Germline lookup yields CDR1 MNHEY and CDR2 SVGEGT. The CDR3, as DNA: TGTGCCAGCAGTTCGACAGGGGACACTGAAGCTTTCTTT. Its translation is CASSSTGDTEAFF.

This clone was observed a handful of times. The V call is TRBV19, the J call TRBJ2-5, with D possibly matching TRBD2 (6 bases). Trimming took off 3 bases at V and 2 bases at J, with 16 bases between the two ends. Germline CDR1 is LNHDA and CDR2 is SQIVND (reference sequence). This CDR3 contains 16 residues. The CDR3 reads CASSIGTQKSQETQYF. In DNA, the CDR3 is TGTGCCAGTAGTATTGGGACTCAGAAGTCTCAAGAGACCCAGTACTTC.

The chain employs TRBV5-4 and TRBJ2-4, with 7 bases that match TRBD2. The V gene end was trimmed by 1 base and the J gene end by 7 bases; junction bases not matched to a gene: 5. This CDR3 comprises 14 residues. Germline CDR1 and CDR2: SGHNT and YYREEE (reference sequence). CDR3 sequence reads: CASSLSGVVNIQYF. For the CDR3, the DNA is TGTGCCAGCAGCTTGAGCGGGGTTGTGAACATTCAGTACTTC.

V gene TRBV28 combines with J gene TRBJ1-5, with 12 bases identical to TRBD1. CDR3 size: 15 residues. Per the germline V gene, CDR1 is MDHEN and CDR2 is SYDVKM. Germline trimming cut 6 bases from V and 7 bases from J; bases unmatched to any gene: 7. CDR3 sequence: CASRGTGGAGQPQHF. The CDR3 DNA reads as TGTGCCAGCAGGGGGACAGGGGGCGCAGGGCAGCCCCAGCATTTT.

V is TRBV19 and J is TRBJ2-2; D is ambiguous. Germline assignment: CDR1 LNHDA and CDR2 SQIVND (reference sequence). The germline V and J ends were trimmed by 3 bases and 6 bases, with 8 bases remaining between them. CDR3 length equals 13 residues. The CDR3 coding sequence is TGTGCCAGTAGTATCCCAGGCCCCGGGGAGCTGTTTTTT. This gives the protein CASSIPGPGELFF.

This clone has just a few counts. The chain employs TRBV10-1 and TRBJ1-4, with D maybe TRBD1 (5 bases). CDR1 WNHNN and CDR2 SYGVQD come from the germline V gene (reference sequence). The CDR3 sequence is 12 residues long. The CDR3 nucleotides are TGCACTACTCGGGGGGGGTCCGAAAAACTGTTTTTT. Amino acids: CTTRGGSEKLFF.

The chain recombines TRBV5-4 with TRBJ1-3, with D unresolved. Trimming pared 0 bases from V and 2 bases from J, leaving 12 bases between. In germline, CDR1 is SGHNT, CDR2 YYREEE (reference sequence). This CDR3 has 16 amino acids. The CDR3 DNA reads TGTGCCAGCAGCTTGGGCGGGGTGTGGGCTGGAAACACCATATATTTT. It specifies CASSLGGVWAGNTIYF.

V usage is TRBV6-5 and J usage is TRBJ1-4; D perhaps matches TRBD1 (5 bases). Per the germline V gene, CDR1 is MNHEY and CDR2 is SVGAGI. The CDR3 has 13 residues. Trimming stripped 9 bases from V and 4 bases from J, with 12 bases between. CDR3 protein: CASATDLNEKLFF. In DNA, the CDR3 is TGTGCCAGTGCGACAGATCTTAATGAAAAACTGTTTTTT.

The chain carries TRBV6-5 and TRBJ2-5; D may be TRBD2 (5 bases). This CDR3 region has 15 residues. Trimming took off 4 bases at V and 1 base at J, with 13 bases between the two ends. Per germline, CDR1 MNHEY and CDR2 SVGAGI. The CDR3 loop is CASSLLGAAQETQYF. The CDR3 DNA follows: TGTGCCAGCAGTTTACTTGGAGCGGCCCAAGAGACCCAGTACTTC.

The V and J genes are TRBV3-1 (or the pseudogene TRBV3-2) and TRBJ2-2, with D unresolved. The germline V gene has CDR1 LGHDT and CDR2 YNNKEL (reference sequence). Trimming took 1 base from V and 5 from J, leaving 11 bases between them. The CDR3 is made up of 15 amino acids. CDR3 in amino acids: CASSQGVQATGELFF. Here the CDR3 DNA reads TGTGCCAGCAGCCAAGGGGTGCAGGCGACCGGGGAGCTGTTTTTT.

Here the CDR3 reads CASSENNGAPGTEAFF. The DNA for the CDR3 is TGCGCCAGCAGTGAGAATAACGGAGCTCCGGGCACTGAAGCTTTCTTT. The J gene is TRBJ1-1, the V gene TRBV10-1; D not resolved. Deletions cut 2 bases from V and 4 bases from J, with 17 bases between. The CDR3 spans 16 residues. Germline V gene data show CDR1 as WNHNN and CDR2 as SYGVQD (reference sequence).

V usage is TRBV7-9 and J usage is TRBJ1-3; 7 bases fit TRBD1. From germline, CDR1 is SEHNR and CDR2 FQNEAQ (reference sequence). This CDR3 is 11 amino acids long. Trimming at V came to 5 bases and at J to 15 bases, leaving 7 bases not matched to a gene. CDR3 DNA: TGTGCCAGCAGCCAGGACAGGAGGGGATATTTT. It codes for CASSQDRRGYF. The full variable domain, completed using reference TRBV7-9 and TRBJ1-3, is DTGVSQNPRHKITKRGQNVTFRCDPISEHNRLYWYRQTLGQGPEFLTYFQNEAQLEKSRLLSDRFSAERPKGSFSTLEIQRTEQGDSAMYLCASSQDRRGYFGEGSWLTVV.

The chain links TRBV6-2 or TRBV6-3 to TRBJ2-5; 9 bases align to TRBD2. V shed 4 bases and J 2 bases; nucleotides not matched to a gene: 11. The germline gives CDR1 MNHEY, CDR2 SVGEGT. The CDR3 is 17 residues long. The DNA of the CDR3 is TGTGCCAGCAGTTCTGCCCCGGGACTAGCTAAACAAGAGACCCAGTACTTC. Its translation: CASSSAPGLAKQETQYF.

The gene calls are TRBV4-2 and TRBJ2-5; 9 positions match TRBD2. This CDR3 spans 17 amino acids. V was clipped by 0 bases and J by 2 bases; unmatched bases: 7. Germline-derived CDR1 and CDR2 are LGHNA and YNFKEQ. The CDR3 nucleotides read TGTGCCAGCAGCCAAGAGTGGGGCGGGGGGGCGCAAGAGACCCAGTACTTC. Protein sequence: CASSQEWGGGAQETQYF.